Listed here are 3 T cell receptor beta chains from one sample, sequenced in a study of blood T cell repertoires in COVID-19. Profiling relied on immunoSEQ multiplex PCR, and the TCRdb table lists in-frame clones only, not all of them. The sample lists approximately 300,000 clones, about 83% seen once, with under 2% in the top ten. Sequencing was carried out using peripheral blood. These receptors all stem from a woman aged 45 to 65 with acute or convalescent COVID-19.

The chain employs TRBV6-5 and TRBJ2-1; D uncertain. The CDR3 is 13 amino acids. CDR1 MNHEY and CDR2 SVGAGI come from the germline V gene. V dropped 5 bases and J dropped 5 bases, with 10 bases sitting between them. The CDR3 protein is CASSNPTHNEQFF. The CDR3 DNA reads TGTGCCAGCAGTAACCCTACCCACAATGAGCAGTTCTTC.

This rearrangement joins TRBV5-1 to TRBJ2-5; weak D call: TRBD1 (6 bases). Germline V lookup: CDR1 SGHRS, CDR2 YFSETQ. V gave up 1 base and J gave up 5 bases, with 15 bases separating them. The CDR3 loop spans 15 amino acids. The CDR3 bases are TGCGCCAGCAGCTTGTATGCAGGGGCGGAGGAGACCCAGTACTTC. Protein sequence: CASSLYAGAEETQYF.

The chain has TRBV7-2 and TRBJ2-7; 14 bases align to TRBD2. This CDR3 has 16 amino acids. V dropped 5 bases and J dropped 7; count of bases not matched to a gene: 10. Germline V gene data show CDR1 as SGHTA and CDR2 as FQGNSA. The CDR3 nucleotides read TGTGCCAGCAGCGCCGGGTGGGGACTAGCGGGAGTTGAGCAGTACTTC. Amino acid sequence: CASSAGWGLAGVEQYF.